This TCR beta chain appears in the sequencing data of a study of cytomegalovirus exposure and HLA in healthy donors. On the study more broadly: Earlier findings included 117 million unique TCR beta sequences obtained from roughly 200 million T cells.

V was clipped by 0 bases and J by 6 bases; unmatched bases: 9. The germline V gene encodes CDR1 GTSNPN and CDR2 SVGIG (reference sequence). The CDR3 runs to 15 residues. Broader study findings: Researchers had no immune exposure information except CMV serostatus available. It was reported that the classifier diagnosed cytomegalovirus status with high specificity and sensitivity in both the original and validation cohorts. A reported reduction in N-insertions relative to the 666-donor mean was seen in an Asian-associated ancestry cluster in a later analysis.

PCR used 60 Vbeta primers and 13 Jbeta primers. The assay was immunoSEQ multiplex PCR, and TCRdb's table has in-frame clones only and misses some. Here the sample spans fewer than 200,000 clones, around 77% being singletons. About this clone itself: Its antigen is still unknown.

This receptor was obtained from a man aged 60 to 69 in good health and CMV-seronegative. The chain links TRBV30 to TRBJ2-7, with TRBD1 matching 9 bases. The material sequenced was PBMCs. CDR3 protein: CAWSVGGQGRPEQYF. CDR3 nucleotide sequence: TGTGCCTGGAGTGTAGGCGGACAGGGGAGGCCCGAGCAGTACTTC.